What follows describes a single T cell receptor (beta chain). The data derive from a study of blood T cell repertoires in COVID-19. The wider study: The analysed material was cDNA or gDNA that came from T cells, B-cell-depleted T cells, or PBMCs.

Authors' methods: Estimation of nucleated cell counts relied on the amplification of reference gene primers. Some clones are missing from TCRdb's copy, which holds only in-frame ones; the method was immunoSEQ multiplex PCR. V, J and clone size are those of that table, while D and trimming were read from the DNA. The repertoire holds roughly 200,000 clones, with around four fifths as singletons. The V segment lost 5 bases and the J segment 2 bases; nucleotides outside the gene matches: 8. The CDR3 is made up of 15 amino acids. Germline V gene sequence: CDR1 MNHEY, CDR2 SMNVEV (reference sequence). The sequenced sample was peripheral blood. The rearrangement links TRBV27 to TRBJ2-7; 8 positions agree with TRBD2. This clonotype originated in a human donor in a cohort sampled during active COVID-19. CDR3 in amino acids: CASSDQLAAAYEQYF. CDR3 bases: TGTGCCAGCAGTGACCAACTAGCGGCCGCCTACGAGCAGTACTTC.